The 29 T cell receptor beta chains given below trace back to one sample, sequenced in a study of blood T cells in healthy people across ages. The second PCR ran about 6 to 12 cycles with a sample-barcoded 5' primer and J-beta primers. TCRdb reanalysed the 5' RACE reads using MiXCR and keeps one entry per CDR3 protein. The profile covers fewer than 2,000,000 distinct CDR3 sequences, with 34% appearing a single time and roughly 10% taken by the ten largest. The sequenced sample was blood. These receptors were taken from a woman in her 30s in good health.

With respect to this clonotype: A much bigger clone sits one base away, suggesting this may be a read error. The J gene is TRBJ2-5, the V gene TRBV7-9; 7 nucleotides agree with TRBD2. The CDR3 has 16 residues. Germline values: CDR1 SEHNR, CDR2 FQNEAQ (reference sequence). V lost 3 bases, J lost 11 bases, and 18 bases stayed unmatched. CDR3 nucleotide sequence: TGTGCCAGCAGCTTGGCTAGCGGTCCTCCGGGCAATGAGCAGTACTTC. Its translation: CASSLASGPPGNEQYF.

This clonotype has at least ten counts. The chain uses TRBV29-1 and TRBJ2-3; D is unresolved. The V end was cut by 4 bases, the J end by 1 base, with 9 bases between. The germline V gene encodes CDR1 SQVTM and CDR2 ANQGSEA. The CDR3 extends over 13 amino acids. As DNA, the CDR3 is TGCAGCGTTGTAACCTCACGCACAGATACGCAGTATTTT. This gives the protein CSVVTSRTDTQYF.

V and J are TRBV27 and TRBJ2-7; 8 bases align to TRBD1. This CDR3 is 15 amino acids long. Looked up from germline, CDR1 is MNHEY and CDR2 is SMNVEV (reference sequence). V trimming: 5 bases; J trimming: 4 bases; junction bases outside the gene matches: 10. CDR3 DNA sequence: TGTGCCAGCAGTGAGCCCGGACAGGGACTTTACGAGCAGTACTTC. Residues: CASSEPGQGLYEQYF.

This clonotype was seen a handful of times. This chain joins TRBV10-2 and TRBJ2-7; D possibly corresponds to TRBD1 (5 bases). The CDR3 loop spans 13 amino acids. V was cut by 3 bases and J by 4 bases, with 10 bases left in between. Germline assignment: CDR1 WSHSY and CDR2 SAAADI. The CDR3 protein is CASSERTKYEQYF. CDR3 bases: TGCGCCAGCAGTGAAAGGACAAAGTACGAGCAGTACTTC.

This sequence joins TRBV10-3 and TRBJ2-1; 9 positions agree with TRBD2. The CDR3 has 19 amino acids. The J segment lost 2 bases and the V segment lost 8 bases, leaving 19 bases of the junction unmatched. Germline V CDR1 and CDR2: ENHRY, SYGVKD. This CDR3 reads CAILAEGLAAIGPYNEQFF. In nucleotides, the CDR3 is TGTGCCATCTTGGCGGAGGGACTAGCCGCCATCGGGCCCTACAATGAGCAGTTCTTC.

The chain's CDR3 is CASGLRLQGEVYGYTF. In DNA, the CDR3 is TGTGCTAGTGGTTTGAGGCTACAGGGGGAAGTCTATGGCTACACCTTC. The J gene is TRBJ1-2, the V gene TRBV12-5; 8 bases line up with TRBD1. V was clipped by 2 bases and J by 4 bases; unmatched bases: 9. CDR1 and CDR2 from the germline V gene are LGHNT and FRNRAP. The CDR3 spans 16 residues.

The chain is built from TRBV5-1 and TRBJ1-1; 8 bases map to TRBD1. The CDR3 loop spans 16 amino acids. Germline assignment: CDR1 SGHRS and CDR2 YFSETQ. Trimming removed 4 bases from V and 7 bases from J; junction bases left unmatched: 15. CDR3 in amino acids: CASSTQIIQGTGEAFF. The CDR3 DNA follows: TGCGCCAGCAGCACCCAAATAATACAGGGGACAGGTGAAGCTTTCTTT.

The chain couples TRBV20-1 to TRBJ2-3; 10 bases agree with TRBD1. V gave up 6 bases and J gave up 4 bases; unmatched junction bases: 10. This CDR3 has 15 residues. Germline values: CDR1 DFQATT, CDR2 SNEGSKA (reference sequence). Written as DNA, the CDR3 is TGCAGTGCCACCGGGACAGGGGATCCCCCAGATACGCAGTATTTT. Its translation: CSATGTGDPPDTQYF.

This clonotype showed up just a few times. The chain links TRBV12-3 or TRBV12-4 to TRBJ2-1, with 8 bases lining up with TRBD2. The V gene end was trimmed by 5 bases and the J gene end by 8 bases; junction bases not matched to a gene: 5. CDR3 size: 13 residues. CDR3 protein: CASSPVAGYEQFF. The CDR3 DNA is TGTGCCAGCAGTCCAGTAGCGGGGTATGAGCAGTTCTTC.

This sequence joins TRBV27 and TRBJ2-1; D gene uncertain. Germline CDR1 reads MNHEY; CDR2 reads SMNVEV (reference sequence). Deletions cut 5 bases from V and 6 bases from J, with 11 bases between. The CDR3 has 13 residues. CDR3 DNA: TGTGCCAGCAGTCTACAGTCTCTCAATGAGCAGTTCTTC. This gives the protein CASSLQSLNEQFF.

V is TRBV7-3 and J is TRBJ2-2, with D uncertain. Looked up from germline, CDR1 is SGHTA and CDR2 is FQGTGA. The CDR3 covers 15 residues. V was shortened by 1 base and J by 0 bases, with 6 bases between the two germline ends. The CDR3 nucleotides read TGTGCCAGCAGCTTAAGCCCCGCGAACACCGGGGAGCTGTTTTTT. Protein sequence: CASSLSPANTGELFF.

V is TRBV15 and J is TRBJ2-1; D unresolved. V was clipped by 0 bases and J by 0 bases, with 12 bases between them. CDR1 and CDR2 from the germline V gene are LNHNV and YYDKDF (reference sequence). CDR3 length: 17 amino acids. The CDR3 is CATSRESSGSSYNEQFF. The DNA of the CDR3 is TGTGCCACCAGCAGAGAATCTTCAGGAAGCTCCTACAATGAGCAGTTCTTC.

The chain carries TRBV28 and TRBJ1-2, with 10 bases identical to TRBD1. There are 15 residues in the CDR3. Unmatched junction bases numbered 7, after V lost 3 bases and J lost 6 bases. The germline V gene has CDR1 MDHEN and CDR2 SYDVKM. The CDR3 sequence: CASSFRDRGLNGYTF. CDR3 bases: TGTGCCAGCAGTTTCCGGGACAGGGGTCTGAATGGCTACACCTTC.

J is TRBJ2-3 and V is TRBV20-1; perhaps TRBD1 as D (6 bases). With 2 bases removed from V and 3 bases from J, the gap between germline ends came to 9 bases. CDR3 length equals 13 residues. Germline values: CDR1 DFQATT, CDR2 SNEGSKA (reference sequence). CDR3 DNA: TGCAGTGCTAGAACAGGGAAGACAGATACGCAGTATTTT. Residues: CSARTGKTDTQYF.

This clonotype was observed a few times. This rearrangement joins TRBV28 to TRBJ1-5, with 7 bases identical to TRBD1. Trimming at V came to 2 bases and at J to 4 bases, leaving 11 bases not matched to a gene. The CDR3 sequence is 17 residues long. Germline CDR1 is MDHEN and CDR2 is SYDVKM. The chain's CDR3 is CASSLNPRQGINQPQHF. The CDR3 DNA follows: TGTGCCAGCAGTTTAAATCCCCGACAGGGCATAAATCAGCCCCAGCATTTT.

The rearrangement uses TRBV21-1 and TRBJ2-7; TRBD2 is taken as the D call from the table, unchecked against the DNA. TRBV21-1 is a pseudogene segment. CDR3 length: 13 residues. This CDR3 reads CASTSGLAYEQYF. As DNA, the CDR3 is TGTGCCAGCACCTCGGGACTAGCTTACGAGCAGTACTTC.

The CDR3 DNA follows: TGTGCCAGCAGCTCCGGGGGGGCAGATAATTCACCCCTCCACTTT. Translation gives CASSSGGADNSPLHF. The gene calls are TRBV5-4 and TRBJ1-6; possibly TRBD1 for D (6 bases). Germline loops: CDR1 SGHNT, CDR2 YYREEE (reference sequence). This CDR3 comprises 15 residues. Trimming cost V 3 bases and J 5 bases, with 12 bases left between them.

The chain is built from TRBV5-1 and TRBJ2-1; D not certain. From germline, CDR1 is SGHRS and CDR2 YFSETQ. The V end was cut by 1 base, the J end by 5 bases, with 10 bases between. There are 14 residues in the CDR3. CDR3 amino acids: CASSLLAYNNEQFF. For the CDR3, the DNA is TGCGCCAGCAGCTTGCTGGCCTACAACAATGAGCAGTTCTTC.

In this sample, this clonotype turned up once. The chain couples TRBV4-2 to TRBJ2-6; D is ambiguous. The V gene's germline CDR1 is LGHNA and CDR2 YNFKEQ. There are 19 residues in the CDR3. V was cut by 2 bases and J by 0 bases, with 17 bases left in between. CDR3 DNA sequence: TGTGCCAGCAGCCAATTCTTACCCCACAGCAGCTCTGGGGCCAACGTCCTGACTTTC. It encodes CASSQFLPHSSSGANVLTF.

The gene calls are TRBV5-6 and TRBJ2-5, with 9 bases fitting TRBD1. Germline values: CDR1 SGHDT, CDR2 YYEEEE. CDR3 length: 22 residues. Losses at the gene ends were 0 bases for V and 0 bases for J; bases not matched to a gene: 21. In nucleotides, the CDR3 is TGTGCCAGCAGCTTGGAAGGAGGAGGAGGGGGACAGGGACCAGCTTACCAAGAGACCCAGTACTTC. This encodes CASSLEGGGGGQGPAYQETQYF.

This CDR3 is CSAIWRGGLETQYF. The CDR3 DNA sequence: TGCAGTGCTATATGGAGGGGGGGATTGGAGACCCAGTACTTC. The gene calls are TRBV20-1 and TRBJ2-7; D might be TRBD2 (7 bases). The J call may be faulty, since TRBJ2-5 better matches the DNA end. The CDR3 contains 14 residues. Germline assignment: CDR1 DFQATT and CDR2 SNEGSKA (reference sequence).

This clonotype was seen a handful of times. The rearrangement links TRBV20-1 to TRBJ1-5; TRBD1 matches at 9 bases. The CDR3 sequence is 16 residues long. Germline trimming cut 3 bases from V and 2 bases from J; bases unmatched to any gene: 8. Germline loops: CDR1 DFQATT, CDR2 SNEGSKA (reference sequence). CDR3 loop: CSASIPRTGGNQPQHF. The CDR3 coding sequence is TGCAGTGCTAGTATACCAAGGACAGGGGGCAATCAGCCCCAGCATTTT.

This clonotype was observed a few times. The J gene is TRBJ1-2, the V gene TRBV10-3; 11 nucleotides agree with TRBD1. The CDR3 sequence is 13 residues long. The V gene's germline CDR1 is ENHRY and CDR2 SYGVKD. Trimming at V came to 6 bases and at J to 12 bases, leaving 9 bases not matched to a gene. CDR3 region: CAISEGQGAVDTF. As DNA, the CDR3 is TGTGCCATCAGCGAAGGACAGGGGGCAGTCGACACCTTC.

This sequence joins TRBV20-1 and TRBJ1-6; 8 bases map to TRBD1. CDR1 and CDR2 from the germline V gene are DFQATT and SNEGSKA (reference sequence). Trimming at V came to 2 bases and at J to 6 bases, leaving 9 bases not matched to a gene. The CDR3 is made up of 16 amino acids. The CDR3 region has the DNA TGCAGTGCTAGACCATGGACAGGGTCTGCTAATTCACCCCTCCACTTT. This encodes CSARPWTGSANSPLHF.

The V and J genes are TRBV5-1 and TRBJ1-1; the D gene is possibly TRBD1 (6 bases). This CDR3 region has 14 residues. V was pared by 4 bases and J by 1 base, with 11 bases between. CDR1 is SGHRS and CDR2 is YFSETQ in the germline V gene. CDR3 sequence: CASSRGGGNTEAFF. CDR3 nucleotides: TGCGCCAGCAGCCGTGGAGGGGGGAACACTGAAGCTTTCTTT.

The genes are TRBV6-1 and TRBJ1-5, with a weak D call TRBD1 (5 bases). The CDR3 loop spans 15 amino acids. Germline lookup yields CDR1 MNHNS and CDR2 SASEGT. Trimming removed 2 bases from V and 2 bases from J, with 10 bases in between. CDR3 amino acids: CASSEWGSGNQPQHF. The CDR3 coding sequence is TGTGCCAGCAGTGAATGGGGGTCGGGCAATCAGCCCCAGCATTTT.

The chain uses TRBV5-4 and TRBJ2-3; possible D gene TRBD1, 5 bases. Germline loops: CDR1 SGHNT, CDR2 YYREEE (reference sequence). V lost 7 bases and J lost 2, with 14 bases in between. CDR3 length equals 14 residues. The CDR3 DNA sequence: TGTGCCAGCCAACCGGGCAGGGCCACAGATACGCAGTATTTT. Translated, it gives CASQPGRATDTQYF. The full variable domain, rest sourced from reference TRBV5-4 and TRBJ2-3, is ETGVTQSPTHLIKTRGQQVTLRCSSQSGHNTVSWYQQALGQGPQFIFQYYREEENGRGNFPPRFSGLQFPNYSSELNVNALELDDSALYLCASQPGRATDTQYFGPGTRLTVL.

This clonotype came up many times. This chain joins TRBV7-2 and TRBJ2-3; 7 bases align to TRBD1. This CDR3 has 14 residues. The junction had 9 bases not matched to a gene; V was cut back by 8 bases and J by 4 bases. CDR1 is SGHTA, CDR2 FQGNSA, per germline. The CDR3 DNA is TGTGCCAGCGCCTGGAACAGGGGTGCAGATACGCAGTATTTT. Its protein product is CASAWNRGADTQYF.

V is TRBV18 and J is TRBJ2-3, with D maybe TRBD1 (7 bases). CDR3 length: 17 residues. The germline gives CDR1 KGHSH, CDR2 LQKENI. Trimming took 2 bases from V and 2 from J, leaving 17 bases between them. The CDR3 protein is CASSPYRAGQPTDTQYF. CDR3 bases: TGTGCCAGCTCACCATACAGGGCGGGACAGCCCACAGATACGCAGTATTTT.